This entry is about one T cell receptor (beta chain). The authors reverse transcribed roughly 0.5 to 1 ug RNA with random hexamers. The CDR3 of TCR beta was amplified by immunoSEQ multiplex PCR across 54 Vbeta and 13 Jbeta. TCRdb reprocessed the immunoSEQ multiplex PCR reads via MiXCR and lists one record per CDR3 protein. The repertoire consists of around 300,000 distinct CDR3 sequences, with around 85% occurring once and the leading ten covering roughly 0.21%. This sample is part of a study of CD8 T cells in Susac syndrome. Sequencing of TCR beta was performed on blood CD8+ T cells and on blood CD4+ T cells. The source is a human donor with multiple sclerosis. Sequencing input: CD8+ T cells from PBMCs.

CDR3 loop: CAWVEGKDEQYF. CDR3 nucleotides: TGTGCCTGGGTCGAGGGAAAGGACGAGCAGTACTTC. This chain links TRBV30 with TRBJ2-7, with D possibly being TRBD2 (5 bases). The germline V gene has CDR1 GTSNPN and CDR2 SVGIG (reference sequence). With 5 bases removed from V and 5 bases from J, the gap between germline ends came to 13 bases. This CDR3 has 12 residues.